This T cell receptor beta chain originates from a study of blood T cells in healthy people across ages. A sample-barcoded 5' primer and a J-beta primer mix were used in a second PCR of roughly 7 to 11 cycles. TCRdb redid the calling of the 5' RACE reads with MiXCR, one entry per CDR3 protein. The data show 500,000 to 550,000 distinct CDR3 sequences, 24% seen once. The CDR3 totals 15 residues. V was clipped by 8 bases and J by 5 bases; unmatched bases: 11. Germline assignment: CDR1 MNHEY and CDR2 SMNVEV (reference sequence). This sample also appeared in a second study, on T cells of mothers and their children.

This sequence was found in a boy aged 5-17 years in good health. The J gene is TRBJ2-7, the V gene TRBV27; 11 nucleotides line up with TRBD2. The sample consisted of blood. CDR3 residues: CASEKISGGVHEQYF. The CDR3, as DNA: TGTGCCAGCGAGAAAATTAGCGGGGGGGTTCACGAGCAGTACTTC.